Listed below are T cell receptor beta chains from one sample, sequenced in a study of shared clonotypes between healthy human individuals. The repertoire was sequenced with immunoSEQ multiplex PCR; TCRdb's copy has only in-frame clones and lacks some. The sample has around 2.1 million clones; just over 90% are singletons. Source material: naive CD8+ T cells from PBMCs. The receptors here all came from a man aged 18 to 29 in good health. Some clones in this sample may be carry-over from other donors' samples. The CDR3 runs from the conserved cysteine through the conserved F or W. D genes are given only for firm matches. Rows give clone size only sometimes, using once, few, many, or a class for an expanded clone.

clone size: once
D gene: NA
J gene: TRBJ2-1
V gene: TRBV11-3
CDR3 DNA: TGTGCCAGCAGCTTAGAAGGCAATGAGCAGTTCTTC
CDR3 protein: CASSLEGNEQFF

clone size: NA
D gene: NA
J gene: TRBJ2-7
V gene: TRBV5-6
CDR3 DNA: TGTGCCAGCTCCTGGAGCCCCGCCCCCGCGGACGAGCAGTACTTC
CDR3 protein: CASSWSPAPADEQYF

clone size: NA
D gene: NA
J gene: TRBJ1-5
V gene: TRBV11-2
CDR3 DNA: TGTGCCAGCAGCTTAGGGCACAATCAGCCCCAGCATTTT
CDR3 protein: CASSLGHNQPQHF

clone size: once
D gene: NA
J gene: TRBJ1-2
V gene: TRBV19
CDR3 DNA: TGTGCCAGTAGTATAGACCTGGTTAACCGGGACCGATACTATGGCTACACCTTC
CDR3 protein: CASSIDLVNRDRYYGYTF

clone size: NA
D gene: NA
J gene: TRBJ2-7
V gene: TRBV9
CDR3 DNA: TGTGCCAGCAGCGTAGGTGACTCCTACGAGCAGTACTTC
CDR3 protein: CASSVGDSYEQYF

clone size: NA
D gene: TRBD1
J gene: TRBJ1-1
V gene: TRBV7-2
CDR3 DNA: TGTGCCAGCAGCCCCCGCCAGGGGGACCCTGAAGCTTTCTTT
CDR3 protein: CASSPRQGDPEAFF

clone size: NA
D gene: TRBD1
J gene: TRBJ2-7
V gene: TRBV29-1
CDR3 DNA: TGCAGCGTTGAAGACCGGGACAGGGGACCCTCCTACGAGCAGTACTTC
CDR3 protein: CSVEDRDRGPSYEQYF

clone size: NA
D gene: TRBD2
J gene: TRBJ2-7
V gene: TRBV28
CDR3 DNA: TGTGCCAGCAGTTTTGCGGGGGGCTCCTACGAGCAGTACTTC
CDR3 protein: CASSFAGGSYEQYF

clone size: NA
D gene: NA
J gene: TRBJ2-5
V gene: TRBV9
CDR3 DNA: TGTGCCAGCAGCGTAGATGCGGCCTCCCAAGAGACCCAGTACTTC
CDR3 protein: CASSVDAASQETQYF

clone size: NA
D gene: NA
J gene: TRBJ1-5
V gene: TRBV2
CDR3 DNA: TGTGCCAGCAGTGACAGCTTGAGTAATCAGCCCCAGCATTTT
CDR3 protein: CASSDSLSNQPQHF

clone size: NA
D gene: TRBD1
J gene: TRBJ2-4
V gene: TRBV30
CDR3 DNA: TGTGCCTGGAGCGCTACAGGGGGCCGAGGCATTCAGTACTTC
CDR3 protein: CAWSATGGRGIQYF

clone size: NA
D gene: NA
J gene: TRBJ2-1
V gene: TRBV29-1
CDR3 DNA: TGCAGCGTGTTACGTCCGCAGGAGCAGTTCTTC
CDR3 protein: CSVLRPQEQFF

clone size: NA
D gene: NA
J gene: TRBJ2-2
V gene: TRBV18
CDR3 DNA: TGTGCCAGCTCACACTCCCCCGTCACCGGGGAGCTGTTTTTT
CDR3 protein: CASSHSPVTGELFF

clone size: NA
D gene: NA
J gene: TRBJ1-5
V gene: TRBV11-2
CDR3 DNA: TGTGCCAGCAGCAGCTATAGCAATCAGCCCCAGCATTTT
CDR3 protein: CASSSYSNQPQHF

clone size: NA
D gene: TRBD1
J gene: TRBJ2-7
V gene: TRBV7-6
CDR3 DNA: TGTGCCAGCAGCTTAGACGGGACAGGCTACGAGCAGTACTTC
CDR3 protein: CASSLDGTGYEQYF

clone size: few
D gene: NA
J gene: TRBJ2-7
V gene: TRBV5-4
CDR3 DNA: TGTGCCAGCAGCTTGGGGACAGCAGGGGAGCAGTACTTC
CDR3 protein: CASSLGTAGEQYF

clone size: NA
D gene: TRBD2
J gene: TRBJ2-1
V gene: TRBV4-1
CDR3 DNA: TGCGCCAGCAGCCTCGCCGTGTCCAGCGGGGTTCACAATGAGCAGTTCTTC
CDR3 protein: CASSLAVSSGVHNEQFF

clone size: NA
D gene: NA
J gene: TRBJ1-3
V gene: TRBV7-9
CDR3 DNA: TGTGCCAGCAGCTTACGAGGCGGAAACACCATATATTTT
CDR3 protein: CASSLRGGNTIYF

clone size: NA
D gene: TRBD2
J gene: TRBJ2-7
V gene: TRBV29-1
CDR3 DNA: TGCAGCGTGTACCAGACTAGCGGAAGCTCCTACGAGCAGTACTTC
CDR3 protein: CSVYQTSGSSYEQYF

clone size: NA
D gene: NA
J gene: TRBJ1-1
V gene: TRBV11-2
CDR3 DNA: TGTGCCAGCAGCTTCCGGGCGGGCATGAACACTGAAGCTTTCTTT
CDR3 protein: CASSFRAGMNTEAFF

clone size: NA
D gene: TRBD2
J gene: TRBJ2-2
V gene: TRBV5-6
CDR3 DNA: TGTGCCAGCAGCTTGGGCAATAGCGGGAAAAGTCGTACCGGGGAGCTGTTTTTT
CDR3 protein: CASSLGNSGKSRTGELFF

clone size: NA
D gene: NA
J gene: TRBJ2-7
V gene: TRBV7-9
CDR3 DNA: TGTGCCAGCAGCCCCAGACAGGACCTCTCCTACGAGCAGTACTTC
CDR3 protein: CASSPRQDLSYEQYF

clone size: NA
D gene: NA
J gene: TRBJ2-7
V gene: TRBV28
CDR3 DNA: TGTGCCAGCAGTCCCGGGAGTCTAACCTACGAGCAGTACTTC
CDR3 protein: CASSPGSLTYEQYF

clone size: NA
D gene: NA
J gene: TRBJ1-5
V gene: TRBV27
CDR3 DNA: TGTGCCAGCAGTCCGTCTGGATTAGGGCTAGAAAGCAATCAGCCCCAGCATTTT
CDR3 protein: CASSPSGLGLESNQPQHF

clone size: once
D gene: TRBD2
J gene: TRBJ2-1
V gene: TRBV9
CDR3 DNA: TGTGCCAGCAGCGATAGACTAGCGGGAGGGCCATCCTACAATGAGCAGTTCTTC
CDR3 protein: CASSDRLAGGPSYNEQFF

clone size: NA
D gene: NA
J gene: TRBJ1-1
V gene: TRBV5-1
CDR3 DNA: TGCGCCAGCAGCTTGCTAACGGGTAAGAATGAAGCTTTCTTT
CDR3 protein: CASSLLTGKNEAFF

clone size: NA
D gene: NA
J gene: TRBJ1-2
V gene: TRBV10-3
CDR3 DNA: TGTGCCACCGCTTACGCCCTAAGTAACTATGGCTACACCTTC
CDR3 protein: CATAYALSNYGYTF

clone size: NA
D gene: NA
J gene: TRBJ2-4
V gene: TRBV2
CDR3 DNA: TGTGCCAGCAGTGCTGGGGGGCCAGTAGCCAAAAACATTCAGTACTTC
CDR3 protein: CASSAGGPVAKNIQYF

clone size: once
D gene: TRBD2
J gene: TRBJ2-7
V gene: TRBV28
CDR3 DNA: TGTGCCAGCAGTCCCAGGCGGCGGGAGATAGCCTACGAGCAGTACTTC
CDR3 protein: CASSPRRREIAYEQYF

clone size: NA
D gene: NA
J gene: TRBJ2-7
V gene: TRBV2
CDR3 DNA: TGTGCCACCAACCCTGGAGGGAAGGGACTTGTGAGCTACGAGCAGTACTTC
CDR3 protein: CATNPGGKGLVSYEQYF

clone size: once
D gene: NA
J gene: TRBJ1-2
V gene: TRBV5-6
CDR3 DNA: TGTGCCAGCAGCCTGGGGGGCAGGGATATTCTGGGCTACACCTTC
CDR3 protein: CASSLGGRDILGYTF

clone size: NA
D gene: NA
J gene: TRBJ1-1
V gene: TRBV12-5
CDR3 DNA: TGTGCTAGTGGTGAAAGAGGGACGGCAGAAGCTTTCTTT
CDR3 protein: CASGERGTAEAFF

clone size: NA
D gene: NA
J gene: TRBJ2-1
V gene: TRBV30
CDR3 DNA: TGTGCCTGGAGTTGGGTAGATAGCTCCTACAATGAGCAGTTCTTC
CDR3 protein: CAWSWVDSSYNEQFF

clone size: NA
D gene: NA
J gene: TRBJ1-1
V gene: TRBV7-3
CDR3 DNA: TGTGCCAGCAGCTTAAGGGCGGTTCAGAACACTGAAGCTTTCTTT
CDR3 protein: CASSLRAVQNTEAFF

clone size: NA
D gene: NA
J gene: TRBJ1-2
V gene: TRBV6-5
CDR3 DNA: TGTGCCAGCAGTTACGAGGGGCGGTCCCGATATGGCTACACCTTC
CDR3 protein: CASSYEGRSRYGYTF

clone size: NA
D gene: NA
J gene: TRBJ2-1
V gene: TRBV29-1
CDR3 DNA: TGCAGCGTTGAAGGGGGGGCGGGGACCGGCTACAATGAGCAGTTCTTC
CDR3 protein: CSVEGGAGTGYNEQFF

clone size: NA
D gene: NA
J gene: TRBJ2-1
V gene: TRBV6-5
CDR3 DNA: TGTGCCAGCAGTGAGACGGGACTCCTGAATGAGCAGTTCTTC
CDR3 protein: CASSETGLLNEQFF

clone size: NA
D gene: TRBD2
J gene: TRBJ2-1
V gene: TRBV29-1
CDR3 DNA: TGCAGCGCATGGACTAGCGGGAGCTCCTACAATGAGCAGTTCTTC
CDR3 protein: CSAWTSGSSYNEQFF

clone size: NA
D gene: NA
J gene: TRBJ2-7
V gene: TRBV27
CDR3 DNA: TGTGCCAGCAGTCCCCCCGCGAAACACGAGCAGTACTTC
CDR3 protein: CASSPPAKHEQYF

clone size: few
D gene: NA
J gene: TRBJ1-1
V gene: TRBV27
CDR3 DNA: TGTGCCAGCAGACCCCGGGACACTGAAGCTTTCTTT
CDR3 protein: CASRPRDTEAFF